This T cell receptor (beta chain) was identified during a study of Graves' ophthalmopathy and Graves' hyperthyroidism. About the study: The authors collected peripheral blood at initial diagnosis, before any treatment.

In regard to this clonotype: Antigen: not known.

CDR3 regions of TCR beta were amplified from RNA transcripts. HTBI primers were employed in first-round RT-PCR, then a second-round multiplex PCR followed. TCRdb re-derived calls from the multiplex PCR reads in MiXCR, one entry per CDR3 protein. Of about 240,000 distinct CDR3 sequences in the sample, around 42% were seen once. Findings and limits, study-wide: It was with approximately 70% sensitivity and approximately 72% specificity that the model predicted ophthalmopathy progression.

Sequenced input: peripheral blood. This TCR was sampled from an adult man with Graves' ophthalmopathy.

In DNA, the CDR3 is TGTGCCAGCAGTCCGGGACAGGGGGGCTCTGGGGCCAACGTCCTGACTTTC. Protein sequence: CASSPGQGGSGANVLTF. J is TRBJ2-6 and V is TRBV2, with 11 bases that match TRBD1. Per the germline V gene, CDR1 is SNHLY and CDR2 is FYNNEI. CDR3 length: 17 residues. Germline trimming cut 5 bases from V and 0 bases from J; bases unmatched to any gene: 3.